One sample yielded the 20 T cell receptor beta chains listed below, sequenced in a study of vaccination and CD4 T cells after COVID-19. Treatment here: roughly ten-day PBMC culture with coronavirus spike peptide pools or control peptides (ViraFEST assay). Sequencing of DNA taken from cultured CD4+ T cells relied on the Oncomine TCR Beta short-read assay. TCRdb itself ran the PCR reads through MiXCR, one entry per CDR3 protein. The sample consists of about 15,000 distinct CDR3 sequences, approximately 73% of them appearing once. No antigen is known for these receptors. The sample was CD4+ T cells from blood, cultured in vitro. The receptors stem from a human donor who had recovered from COVID-19.

This chain joins TRBV5-1 and TRBJ2-7; D may match TRBD1 or TRBD2 (5 bases each). From germline, CDR1 is SGHRS and CDR2 YFSETQ. V lost 2 bases, J lost 0 bases, and 21 bases lay in between. The CDR3 has 18 residues. DNA of the CDR3: TGCGCCAGCAGCTTTTCGATCCCCGGGACCTCCAGCTCCTACGAGCAGTACTTC. Translated: CASSFSIPGTSSSYEQYF.

This clonotype turned up a few times. The V and J genes are TRBV12-3 or TRBV12-4 and TRBJ1-5; the D gene is possibly TRBD1 (6 bases). V lost 6 bases, J lost 6 bases, and 15 bases lay in between. The CDR3 runs to 14 residues. In nucleotides, the CDR3 is TGTGCCAGCAGGGACGGACAGCGGAGTCAGCCCCAGCATTTT. Protein sequence: CASRDGQRSQPQHF.

This clonotype was counted only a few times. V is TRBV7-8 and J is TRBJ1-6; no clear D. There are 15 residues in the CDR3. Per germline, CDR1 SGHVS and CDR2 FQNEAQ. The V gene lost 1 base and the J gene lost 10 bases, with 14 bases spanning the gap. This chain's CDR3 is CASSLGTDGRSPLHF. The DNA for the CDR3 is TGTGCCAGCAGCTTAGGGACCGACGGAAGGTCACCCCTCCACTTT. Supplemented by reference TRBV7-8 and TRBJ1-6, the full variable domain reads GAGVSQSPRYKVAKRGQDVALRCDPISGHVSLFWYQQALGQGPEFLTYFQNEAQLDKSGLPSDRFFAERPEGSVSTLKIQRTQQEDSAVYLCASSLGTDGRSPLHFGNGTRLTVT.

This clonotype came up a few times. This chain links TRBV28 with TRBJ1-6; D remains ambiguous. The germline CDR1 and CDR2 sequences are MDHEN and SYDVKM. V was cut by 2 bases and J by 9 bases, with 5 bases left in between. The CDR3 contains 12 residues. The CDR3 DNA reads TGTGCCAGCAGTTTAGGCCTTTCACCCCTCCACTTT. Its translation is CASSLGLSPLHF.

The genes are TRBV7-9 and TRBJ2-7; a possible D gene is TRBD1 (6 bases). Per germline, CDR1 SEHNR and CDR2 FQNEAQ (reference sequence). This CDR3 is built from 17 residues. With 5 bases removed from V and 2 bases from J, the gap between germline ends came to 22 bases. As DNA, the CDR3 is TGTGCCAGCAGCACGAGACCTCCAGGGGTCGGGACCTACGAGCAGTACTTC. Protein sequence: CASSTRPPGVGTYEQYF.

This chain connects TRBV10-3 to TRBJ2-5; D not certain. V lost 2 bases and J 2 bases, leaving 9 bases between the germline ends. Per germline, CDR1 ENHRY and CDR2 SYGVKD. The CDR3 consists of 14 residues. The CDR3 region is CAISEGVLQETQYF. Written as DNA, the CDR3 is TGTGCCATCAGTGAGGGGGTTCTTCAAGAGACCCAGTACTTC.

The V gene is TRBV7-2, the J gene TRBJ1-2, with a weak D call TRBD1 (6 bases). The ends were cut back, 5 bases at V and 5 bases at J, with 21 bases in the middle. CDR1 and CDR2 from the germline V gene are SGHTA and FQGNSA. This CDR3 spans 16 amino acids. This CDR3 is CASSPGPGQSSYGYTF. The CDR3 region has the DNA TGTGCCAGCAGCCCAGGCCCCGGACAGAGCTCGTATGGCTACACCTTC.

This clonotype has more than one count but fewer than ten. The chain joins TRBV27 to TRBJ2-7; 8 bases are a match to TRBD2. The CDR3 length is 13 residues. The trim removed 8 bases at V and 4 bases at J, leaving 7 bases unmatched. Looked up from germline, CDR1 is MNHEY and CDR2 is SMNVEV (reference sequence). As DNA, the CDR3 is TGTGCCAGCCGTGTTAGCGGGAAGTACGAGCAGTACTTC. Its protein product is CASRVSGKYEQYF.

This clonotype came up a few times. The chain couples TRBV6-2 or TRBV6-3 to TRBJ1-2; weak D call: TRBD1 (5 bases). The length of the CDR3 is 12 residues. V was cut by 4 bases and J by 4 bases, with 7 bases left in between. Germline V lookup: CDR1 MNHEY, CDR2 SVGEGT. CDR3 in amino acids: CASSSDSYGYTF. In DNA form, the CDR3 reads TGTGCCAGCAGTTCCGACAGCTATGGCTACACCTTC.

V usage is TRBV28 and J usage is TRBJ2-7; D remains unclear. V lost 2 bases and J 0 bases, leaving 8 bases between the germline ends. The germline CDR1 and CDR2 sequences are MDHEN and SYDVKM. The CDR3 runs to 14 residues. DNA for the CDR3: TGTGCCAGCAGTTTAAGGGTAGTCTCCTACGAGCAGTACTTC. As protein: CASSLRVVSYEQYF.

CDR3 sequence (DNA): TGTGCCAGCAGTCTTCCAATAGGGGGATATAATTCACCCCTCCACTTT. As protein: CASSLPIGGYNSPLHF. The chain links TRBV6-1 to TRBJ1-6; tentatively, D is TRBD1 (6 bases). V was pared by 5 bases and J by 4 bases, with 15 bases between. Germline CDR1 reads MNHNS; CDR2 reads SASEGT. This CDR3 is built from 16 residues.

The chain combines TRBV6-5 with TRBJ1-5, with D uncertain. The V gene lost 1 base and the J gene lost 4 bases, with 11 bases spanning the gap. In germline, CDR1 is MNHEY, CDR2 SVGAGI. CDR3 length equals 15 residues. Here the CDR3 DNA reads TGTGCCAGCAGTTACTTAGCCTCGGGGAATCAGCCCCAGCATTTT. It translates to CASSYLASGNQPQHF.

DNA of the CDR3: TGTGCCAGCAGTGGACAGGGTGGCAATCAGCCCCAGCATTTT. This gives the protein CASSGQGGNQPQHF. The chain employs TRBV2 and TRBJ1-5; 7 bases fit TRBD1. The CDR3 runs to 14 residues. Germline CDR1 reads SNHLY; CDR2 reads FYNNEI. V was pared by 4 bases and J by 2 bases, with 2 bases of the junction left unmatched.

The rearrangement uses TRBV28 and TRBJ2-5; 11 bases agree with TRBD1. This CDR3 is built from 17 residues. Germline values: CDR1 MDHEN, CDR2 SYDVKM. J was trimmed by 6 bases and V by 2 bases; bases with no gene match: 11. The chain's CDR3 is CASSLILGQGAGKTQYF. The CDR3 nucleotides are TGTGCCAGCAGTTTAATCCTCGGACAGGGGGCTGGAAAGACCCAGTACTTC.

V is TRBV4-3 and J is TRBJ1-5; D is unresolved. Germline loops: CDR1 LGHNA, CDR2 YSLEER. Between the trimmed V and J ends, which lost 0 bases and 6 bases, there was a span of 12 bases. CDR3 length: 15 residues. The CDR3 is CASSQDGQPGQPQHF. DNA of the CDR3: TGCGCCAGCAGCCAAGATGGCCAGCCGGGTCAGCCCCAGCATTTT.

The chain uses TRBV5-4 and TRBJ2-5; 10 bases are a match to TRBD1. The V segment lost 4 bases and the J segment 4 bases; nucleotides outside the gene matches: 10. This CDR3 region has 16 residues. CDR1 and CDR2 (germline): SGHNT, YYREEE (reference sequence). The CDR3 sequence is CASSIKTGGWGETQYF. Written as DNA, the CDR3 is TGTGCCAGCAGCATAAAGACAGGGGGCTGGGGAGAGACCCAGTACTTC.

This rearrangement joins TRBV5-4 to TRBJ1-6, with a possible D match to TRBD1 (6 bases). This CDR3 has 16 residues. In germline, CDR1 is SGHNT, CDR2 YYREEE (reference sequence). V was clipped by 3 bases and J by 3 bases, with 13 bases between them. For the CDR3, the DNA is TGTGCCAGCAGCTCAACAGGGAAGGGCTATAATTCACCCCTCCACTTT. Amino acids: CASSSTGKGYNSPLHF.

The rearrangement links TRBV20-1 to TRBJ2-7; 9 bases map to TRBD1. V was clipped by 1 base and J by 2 bases; unmatched bases: 6. Germline V lookup: CDR1 DFQATT, CDR2 SNEGSKA (reference sequence). The CDR3 is made up of 15 amino acids. CDR3 residues: CSARGPWDRAYEQYF. The CDR3 DNA sequence: TGCAGTGCTAGAGGGCCCTGGGACAGGGCCTACGAGCAGTACTTC.

The chain carries TRBV12-3 or TRBV12-4 and TRBJ1-5, with a tentative D call TRBD1 (6 bases). The CDR3 runs 14 residues. Deletions cut 6 bases from V and 3 bases from J, with 12 bases between. This CDR3 is CASSTGSSNQPQHF. The CDR3 region has the DNA TGTGCCAGCAGCACAGGGAGTTCCAATCAGCCCCAGCATTTT.

The chain joins TRBV7-9 to TRBJ2-7; D possibly matches TRBD1 or TRBD2 (6 bases each). Germline CDR1 and CDR2: SEHNR and FQNEAQ (reference sequence). There are 17 residues in the CDR3. Trimming took off 8 bases at V and 3 bases at J, with 26 bases between the two ends. As DNA, the CDR3 is TGTGCCAGCCTCTTGGGGACAACCGGCGGAGGGGGCTACGAGCAGTACTTC. Amino acids: CASLLGTTGGGGYEQYF.